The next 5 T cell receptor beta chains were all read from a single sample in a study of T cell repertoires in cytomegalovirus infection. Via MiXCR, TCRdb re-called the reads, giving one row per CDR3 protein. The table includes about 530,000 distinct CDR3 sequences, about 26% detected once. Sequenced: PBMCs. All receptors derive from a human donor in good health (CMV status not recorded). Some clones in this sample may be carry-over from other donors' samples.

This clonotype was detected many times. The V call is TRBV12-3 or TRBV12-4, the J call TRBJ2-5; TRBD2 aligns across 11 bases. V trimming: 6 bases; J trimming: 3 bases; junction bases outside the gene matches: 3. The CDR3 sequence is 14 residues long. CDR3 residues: CASRVAGGEETQYF. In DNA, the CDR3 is TGTGCCAGCAGGGTAGCGGGAGGGGAAGAGACCCAGTACTTC.

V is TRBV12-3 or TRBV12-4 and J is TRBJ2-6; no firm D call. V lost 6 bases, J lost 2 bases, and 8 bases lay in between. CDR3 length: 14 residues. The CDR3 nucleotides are TGTGCCAGCAGCCCAATCGCTGGGGCCAACGTCCTGACTTTC. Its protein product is CASSPIAGANVLTF.

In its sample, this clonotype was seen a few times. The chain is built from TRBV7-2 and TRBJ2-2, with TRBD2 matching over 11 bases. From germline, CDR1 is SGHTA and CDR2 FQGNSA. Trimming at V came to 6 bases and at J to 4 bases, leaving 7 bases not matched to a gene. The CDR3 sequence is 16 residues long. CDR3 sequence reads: CASSAGTSGITGELFF. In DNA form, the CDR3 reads TGTGCCAGCAGTGCCGGGACTAGCGGAATCACCGGGGAGCTGTTTTTT.

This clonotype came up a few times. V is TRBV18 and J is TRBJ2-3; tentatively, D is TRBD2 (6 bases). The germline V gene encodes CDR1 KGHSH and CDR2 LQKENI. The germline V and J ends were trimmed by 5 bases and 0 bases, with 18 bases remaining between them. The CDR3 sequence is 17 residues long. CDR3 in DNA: TGTGCCAGCTCAAGTTCGGAGGGACTCCTTAGCACAGATACGCAGTATTTT. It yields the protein CASSSSEGLLSTDTQYF.

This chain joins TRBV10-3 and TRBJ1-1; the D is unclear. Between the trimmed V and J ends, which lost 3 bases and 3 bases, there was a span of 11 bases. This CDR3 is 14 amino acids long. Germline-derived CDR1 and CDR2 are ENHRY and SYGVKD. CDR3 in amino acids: CAISDPDRHTEAFF. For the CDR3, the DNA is TGTGCCATCAGTGACCCCGATCGCCACACTGAAGCTTTCTTT.